This T cell receptor beta chain appears in the sequencing data of a study of blood T cells in healthy people across ages. General study results and limits: Estimates of total diversity, which came from one million sequenced T cells, were considered to be underestimates.

Per the germline V gene, CDR1 is SGHDT and CDR2 is YYEEEE. The V end lost 3 bases, the J end lost 1 base, and 17 bases lay between the germline ends. The CDR3 length is 18 residues. Through a sample-barcoded 5' primer and a J-beta primer mix, a second PCR was run for 7 to 11 cycles. The authors tagged each cDNA molecule using a template-switch adaptor with 12 random nucleotides. In TCRdb, the 5' RACE reads were re-called with MiXCR into one record per CDR3 protein. The sample lists over 1,500,000 distinct CDR3 sequences; about two fifths were seen once. On this clonotype: As yet, its antigen is unknown.

The sample was blood. The chain joins TRBV5-6 to TRBJ1-6, with D uncertain. The sequence derives from a human donor in good health. CDR3 protein: CASSSDPGGRSYNSPLHF. DNA of the CDR3: TGTGCCAGCAGCTCCGACCCCGGAGGGCGGTCCTATAATTCACCCCTCCACTTT.